The TCR beta chain under discussion was sequenced for a study of OX40 agonist ivuxolimab in advanced cancers. Whole-study context: A partial response was reached by three patients: one with hepatocellular carcinoma and two with cutaneous melanoma. Overall study findings and caveats: Some nonresponders additionally presented with little normalized T-cell clonal expansion. People who partly responded at 0.1-3.0 mg/kg had some of the least clonal expansion seen.

The assay was immunoSEQ multiplex PCR, and TCRdb's table has in-frame clones only and misses some. The sample has tens of thousands of clones, around 86% seen once. A word on this clone: Its antigen is as yet unknown.

This material consisted of CD4+ or CD8+ T cells sorted from blood, taken in a trial of the OX40 agonist ivuxolimab. This TCR derives from an adult with an advanced solid tumor such as melanoma, head and neck, liver or kidney cancer.

The CDR3 nucleotides read TGCGCCAGCTCGGGGGACTCCAACATCTGGGGGAAAAACATTCAGTACTTC. Residues: CASSGDSNIWGKNIQYF. The chain combines TRBV5-1 with TRBJ2-4, with D perhaps matching TRBD2 (6 bases). Trimming stripped 7 bases from V and 4 bases from J, with 24 bases between. The CDR3 is 17 amino acids. CDR1 and CDR2 (germline): SGHRS, YFSETQ.